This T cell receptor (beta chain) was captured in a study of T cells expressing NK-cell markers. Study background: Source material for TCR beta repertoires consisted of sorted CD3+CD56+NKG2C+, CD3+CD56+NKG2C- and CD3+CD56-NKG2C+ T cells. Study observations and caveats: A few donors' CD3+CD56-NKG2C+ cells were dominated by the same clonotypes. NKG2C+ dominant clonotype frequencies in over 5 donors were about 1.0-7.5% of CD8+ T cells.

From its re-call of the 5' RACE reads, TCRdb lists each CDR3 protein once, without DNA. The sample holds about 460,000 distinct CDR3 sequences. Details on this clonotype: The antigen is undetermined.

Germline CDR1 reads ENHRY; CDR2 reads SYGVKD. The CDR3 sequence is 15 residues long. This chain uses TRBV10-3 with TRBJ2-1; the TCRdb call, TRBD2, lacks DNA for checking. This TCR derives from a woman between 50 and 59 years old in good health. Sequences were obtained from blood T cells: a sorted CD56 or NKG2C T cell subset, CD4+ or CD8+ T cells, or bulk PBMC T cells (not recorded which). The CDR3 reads CATHITRFPYNEQFF.